A single sample gave rise to the 21 T cell receptor beta chains below, sequenced in a study of blood T cell repertoires in COVID-19. Some clones are missing from TCRdb's copy, which holds only in-frame ones; the method was immunoSEQ multiplex PCR. The sample lists around 140,000 clones, about 80% occurring once. Sequences were obtained from PBMCs or T cells enriched from blood (not recorded which). The receptors come from a woman in her fifties or sixties who had recovered from COVID-19.

In its sample, this clone was seen a few times. The rearrangement uses TRBV5-1 and TRBJ1-3, with D tentatively TRBD1 (5 bases). The germline V gene has CDR1 SGHRS and CDR2 YFSETQ. Trimming cost V 0 bases and J 0 bases, with 10 bases left between them. The CDR3 runs to 16 residues. The DNA of the CDR3 is TGCGCCAGCAGCTTGGATCTGGGGCGCTCTGGAAACACCATATATTTT. Translated, it gives CASSLDLGRSGNTIYF.

The chain carries TRBV5-4 and TRBJ1-2; D is perhaps TRBD1 (6 bases). The V gene's germline CDR1 is SGHNT and CDR2 YYREEE (reference sequence). The CDR3 totals 15 residues. V lost 2 bases to trimming and J lost 7 bases, with 18 bases between them. The CDR3: CASSFPGQTYGGYTF. CDR3 DNA: TGTGCCAGCAGCTTCCCGGGACAAACTTACGGTGGCTACACCTTC.

This chain uses TRBV28 with TRBJ1-2, with 7 bases matching TRBD1. The CDR3 is 17 amino acids. V shed 2 bases, J shed 0 bases, and the junction held 9 bases outside the gene matches. Looked up from germline, CDR1 is MDHEN and CDR2 is SYDVKM. CDR3 DNA: TGTGCCAGCAGTTTACCCACCGGGACAGCTACTAACTATGGCTACACCTTC. Protein product: CASSLPTGTATNYGYTF.

The chain carries TRBV5-1 and TRBJ2-3, with 10 bases matching TRBD2. Germline CDR1 and CDR2: SGHRS and YFSETQ. Trimming at V came to 0 bases and at J to 3 bases, leaving 4 bases not matched to a gene. This CDR3 region has 16 residues. In DNA form, the CDR3 reads TGCGCCAGCAGCTTGGGGCTAGCGGGAGCGACAGATACGCAGTATTTT. This gives the protein CASSLGLAGATDTQYF.

This clone appeared a single time. The chain links TRBV27 to TRBJ2-1; the match to TRBD2 covers 13 bases. The CDR3 sequence is 15 residues long. Germline V lookup: CDR1 MNHEY, CDR2 SMNVEV (reference sequence). The V and J ends lost 1 base and 8 bases, in that order; junction bases with no gene match: 2. The CDR3 loop is CASSLFGLAGDEQFF. CDR3 coding DNA: TGTGCCAGCAGTTTATTCGGACTAGCGGGAGATGAGCAGTTCTTC.

V gene TRBV6-5 combines with J gene TRBJ1-4, with 9 bases identical to TRBD1. There are 13 residues in the CDR3. Trimming at V came to 7 bases and at J to 6 bases, leaving 3 bases not matched to a gene. Germline V gene sequence: CDR1 MNHEY, CDR2 SVGAGI. CDR3 residues: CASKDRGDEKLFF. CDR3 bases: TGTGCCAGCAAAGACAGGGGGGATGAAAAACTGTTTTTT.

The chain employs TRBV9 and TRBJ2-2; possibly TRBD1 for D (6 bases). The CDR3 sequence is 15 residues long. The ends were cut back, 0 bases at V and 7 bases at J, with 13 bases in the middle. Germline CDR1 SGDLS, CDR2 YYNGEE. CDR3 sequence: CASSVEQTGVGELFF. CDR3 nucleotides: TGTGCCAGCAGCGTAGAGCAGACAGGCGTCGGGGAGCTGTTTTTT.

The CDR3 sequence is CASSLWRSNTGELFF. The CDR3 nucleotides read TGCGCCAGCAGCTTGTGGAGATCGAACACCGGGGAGCTGTTTTTT. The chain combines TRBV5-1 with TRBJ2-2; D not resolved. The germline V and J ends were trimmed by 1 base and 0 bases, with 7 bases remaining between them. In germline, CDR1 is SGHRS, CDR2 YFSETQ. The CDR3 is 15 amino acids.

In this sample, this clone turned up a few times. The rearrangement links TRBV5-1 to TRBJ2-2, with D tentatively TRBD1 (5 bases). V lost 4 bases and J lost 0, with 10 bases in between. Germline V CDR1 and CDR2: SGHRS, YFSETQ. CDR3 length equals 15 residues. Here the CDR3 reads CASSRTSANTGELFF. CDR3 coding DNA: TGCGCCAGCAGCCGGACATCGGCGAACACCGGGGAGCTGTTTTTT.

The chain combines TRBV2 with TRBJ2-3; maybe TRBD1 (6 bases). Trimming removed 11 bases at V and 2 bases at J, with 14 bases between. The CDR3 consists of 13 residues. In germline, CDR1 is SNHLY, CDR2 FYNNEI. The CDR3, as DNA: TGTGCCGTACAGGGCTTTGACACAGATACGCAGTATTTT. Translating it yields CAVQGFDTDTQYF. Full variable domain (missing parts from reference TRBV2 and TRBJ2-3): EPEVTQTPSHQVTQMGQEVILRCVPISNHLYFYWYRQILGQKVEFLVSFYNNEISEKSEIFDDQFSVERPDGSNFTLKIRSTKLEDSAMYFCAVQGFDTDTQYFGPGTRLTVL.

V gene TRBV2 combines with J gene TRBJ2-1, with TRBD2 matching 10 bases. Trimming cost V 8 bases and J 5 bases; bases outside gene matches: 6. The CDR3 is 14 residues long. Germline CDR1 is SNHLY and CDR2 is FYNNEI. CDR3 nucleotide sequence: TGTGCCAGCTCCCTAGCGGGAGAGAACAATGAGCAGTTCTTC. Translating gives CASSLAGENNEQFF.

The chain carries TRBV2 and TRBJ1-4; 7 nucleotides match TRBD1. Germline assignment: CDR1 SNHLY and CDR2 FYNNEI. CDR3 length: 13 residues. V was pared by 7 bases and J by 8 bases, with 7 bases of the junction left unmatched. The CDR3 coding sequence is TGTGCCAGCAAGCGACAGGGAAGAGAAAAACTGTTTTTT. It is translated as CASKRQGREKLFF. The full variable domain, with the rest looked up from reference TRBV2 and TRBJ1-4, is EPEVTQTPSHQVTQMGQEVILRCVPISNHLYFYWYRQILGQKVEFLVSFYNNEISEKSEIFDDQFSVERPDGSNFTLKIRSTKLEDSAMYFCASKRQGREKLFFGSGTQLSVL.

This clone has ten or more counts. The genes are TRBV7-2 and TRBJ1-2; D unresolved. V lost 7 bases and J 0 bases, leaving 12 bases between the germline ends. This CDR3 is 14 amino acids long. From germline, CDR1 is SGHTA and CDR2 FQGNSA. CDR3 DNA sequence: TGTGCCAGCACCCCTCCAGGTCCTAACTATGGCTACACCTTC. Translation: CASTPPGPNYGYTF. Looking up the rest from reference TRBV7-2 and TRBJ1-2 gives the full variable domain: GAGVSQSPSNKVTEKGKDVELRCDPISGHTALYWYRQSLGQGLEFLIYFQGNSAPDKSGLPSDRFSAERTGGSVSTLTIQRTQQEDSAVYLCASTPPGPNYGYTFGSGTRLTVV.

This chain uses TRBV7-9 with TRBJ2-1; maybe TRBD2 (5 bases). CDR3 length: 13 amino acids. Germline values: CDR1 SEHNR, CDR2 FQNEAQ (reference sequence). The germline V and J ends were trimmed by 5 bases and 5 bases, with 10 bases remaining between them. CDR3 protein: CASSRTGDNEQFF. The CDR3 coding sequence is TGTGCCAGCAGCCGGACTGGTGACAATGAGCAGTTCTTC.

The CDR3 nucleotides are TGTGCCAGTAGAGGAGGGGGCTCCTATGGCTACACCTTC. Protein sequence: CASRGGGSYGYTF. The chain links TRBV19 to TRBJ1-2; TRBD1 agrees at 7 bases. The germline V gene has CDR1 LNHDA and CDR2 SQIVND (reference sequence). The CDR3 loop spans 13 amino acids. Trimming removed 6 bases from V and 4 bases from J; junction bases left unmatched: 5. Based on the CDR3 plus reference TRBV19 and TRBJ1-2, the full variable domain is DGGITQSPKYLFRKEGQNVTLSCEQNLNHDAMYWYRQDPGQGLRLIYYSQIVNDFQKGDIAEGYSVSREKKESFPLTVTSAQKNPTAFYLCASRGGGSYGYTFGSGTRLTVV.

V gene TRBV19 combines with J gene TRBJ2-1, with D perhaps matching TRBD2 (6 bases). V lost 8 bases to trimming and J lost 6 bases, with 17 bases between them. This CDR3 contains 14 residues. The germline V gene has CDR1 LNHDA and CDR2 SQIVND (reference sequence). The DNA of the CDR3 is TGTGCCAGTGTGGCGGGGCAGGTGGGCAATGAGCAGTTCTTC. It translates to CASVAGQVGNEQFF.

The V call is TRBV5-1, the J call TRBJ2-7, with D possibly matching TRBD1 (5 bases). Germline assignment: CDR1 SGHRS and CDR2 YFSETQ. With 2 bases removed from V and 6 bases from J, the gap between germline ends came to 15 bases. This CDR3 region has 14 residues. CDR3 nucleotide sequence: TGCGCCAGCAGCTTCACCAGGGTGGCTAGCGAGCAGTACTTC. Translating it yields CASSFTRVASEQYF.

V gene TRBV5-1 combines with J gene TRBJ2-2; tentatively, D is TRBD2 (6 bases). The CDR3 has 14 amino acids. The V end lost 5 bases, the J end lost 9 bases, and 17 bases lay between the germline ends. The germline V gene has CDR1 SGHRS and CDR2 YFSETQ. The CDR3 bases are TGCGCCAGCAGTAGGGCTAGCGAAGTCCGGGAGCTGTTTTTT. Translated, it gives CASSRASEVRELFF.

This chain connects TRBV7-6 to TRBJ2-5; D is possibly TRBD1 (5 bases). This CDR3 is built from 13 residues. Per germline, CDR1 SGHVS and CDR2 FNYEAQ. V lost 6 bases and J lost 5, with 13 bases in between. CDR3 nucleotide sequence: TGTGCCAGCAGGATAGGGGCGGTGGAGACCCAGTACTTC. This codes for CASRIGAVETQYF.

The genes are TRBV5-1 and TRBJ2-2; D not resolved. Germline CDR1 is SGHRS and CDR2 is YFSETQ. V lost 0 bases, J lost 1 base, and 7 bases lay in between. The CDR3 length is 15 residues. CDR3 in amino acids: CASSLVAQNTGELFF. CDR3 sequence (DNA): TGCGCCAGCAGCTTGGTAGCACAGAACACCGGGGAGCTGTTTTTT.

The rearrangement joins TRBV19 to TRBJ1-1; D not certain. V lost 4 bases, J lost 1 base, and 7 bases lay in between. CDR1 is LNHDA and CDR2 is SQIVND in the germline V gene (reference sequence). There are 13 residues in the CDR3. CDR3 coding DNA: TGTGCCAGTAGTAACTCAGGGAACACTGAAGCTTTCTTT. This codes for CASSNSGNTEAFF.